This is a list of T cell receptor beta chains from one sample in a study of cytomegalovirus exposure and HLA in healthy donors. The protocol was immunoSEQ multiplex PCR, while the TCRdb copy is restricted to in-frame clones and leaves out a portion. The table has about 240,000 clones, approximately 81% seen once. Specimen: PBMCs. The origin of the receptors is a girl aged 2-10 years in good health and CMV-seronegative. Each CDR3 is given with its conserved first and last residue. The D gene is left open where the match is weak. Size is stated for part of the rows, as once, few or many counts, or as a class when the clone is expanded.

v_call	clone_size	j_call	d_call	cdr3_nt	cdr3_aa
TRBV27	NA	TRBJ2-7	NA	TGTGCCAGCAGTCCGCGGGACGGACCCTACGAGCAGTACTTC	CASSPRDGPYEQYF
TRBV6-1	NA	TRBJ1-1	NA	TGTGCCAGCACTGCACAGGGCTTACGCACTGAAGCTTTCTTT	CASTAQGLRTEAFF
TRBV10-1	once	TRBJ2-5	NA	TGCGCCAGCAGTGAATCAGGGATCTGGGAGACCCAGTACTTC	CASSESGIWETQYF
TRBV5-1	NA	TRBJ1-6	TRBD1	TGCGCCAGCAGCTTGGCGGCAGGGGGAGGTTCACCCCTCCACTTT	CASSLAAGGGSPLHF
TRBV11-2	once	TRBJ2-7	NA	TGTGCCAGCAGCTTAGGCGACAATTCCTACGAGCAGTACTTC	CASSLGDNSYEQYF
TRBV20-1	NA	TRBJ2-7	NA	TGCAGTGCTAGCGCGGTTTACGAGCAGTACTTC	CSASAVYEQYF
TRBV5-1	NA	TRBJ1-4	TRBD1	TGCGCCAGCAGCCCGCTGGACAGGGGGACAATGGCAACTAATGAAAAACTGTTTTTT	CASSPLDRGTMATNEKLFF
TRBV5-1	few	TRBJ2-3	NA	TGCGCCAGCAGCTTGGGTCATCAAACAGATACGCAGTATTTT	CASSLGHQTDTQYF
TRBV6-5	NA	TRBJ2-3	TRBD2	TGTGCCAGCAGTTACCGACTAGCGGGAATTACAGATACGCAGTATTTT	CASSYRLAGITDTQYF
TRBV27	NA	TRBJ1-6	TRBD1	TGTGCCAGCAGACCCGGGACAGAAAATTCACCCCTCCACTTT	CASRPGTENSPLHF
TRBV19	NA	TRBJ1-2	NA	TGTGCCAGTAGTATATCGGTGGATGGCTACACCTTC	CASSISVDGYTF
TRBV14	NA	TRBJ1-2	NA	TGTGCCAGCAGCCAGGCAGACTCATATGGCTACACCTTC	CASSQADSYGYTF
TRBV5-4	NA	TRBJ2-7	NA	TGTGCCAGCAGCTTGCCCGACGCGGGTGGCGAGCAGTACTTC	CASSLPDAGGEQYF
TRBV6-5	NA	TRBJ2-5	NA	TGTGCCAGCAGTTATTGGAGGAGCGAGACCCAGTACTTC	CASSYWRSETQYF
TRBV6-5	NA	TRBJ2-1	TRBD2	TGTGCCAGCAGTTACGGGGGGGCCTACAATGAGCAGTTCTTC	CASSYGGAYNEQFF
TRBV19	NA	TRBJ1-5	TRBD1	TGTGCCAGTAACCGACAGGGCAGCAATCAGCCCCAGCATTTT	CASNRQGSNQPQHF
TRBV5-4	once	TRBJ2-2	TRBD2	TGTGCCAGCAGCTCAAGACCCGCGCCGGGACTAGCATCCACCGGGGAGCTGTTTTTT	CASSSRPAPGLASTGELFF